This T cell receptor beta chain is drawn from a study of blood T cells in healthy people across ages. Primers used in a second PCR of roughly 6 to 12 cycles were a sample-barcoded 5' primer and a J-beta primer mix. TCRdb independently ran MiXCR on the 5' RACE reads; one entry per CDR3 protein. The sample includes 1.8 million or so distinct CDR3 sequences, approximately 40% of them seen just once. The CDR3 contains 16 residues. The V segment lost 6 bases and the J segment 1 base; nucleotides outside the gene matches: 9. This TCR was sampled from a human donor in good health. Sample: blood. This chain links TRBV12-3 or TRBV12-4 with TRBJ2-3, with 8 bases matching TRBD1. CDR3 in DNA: TGTGCCAGCAGCCTTGACAGGGGACGAGGCACAGATACGCAGTATTTT. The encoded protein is CASSLDRGRGTDTQYF.